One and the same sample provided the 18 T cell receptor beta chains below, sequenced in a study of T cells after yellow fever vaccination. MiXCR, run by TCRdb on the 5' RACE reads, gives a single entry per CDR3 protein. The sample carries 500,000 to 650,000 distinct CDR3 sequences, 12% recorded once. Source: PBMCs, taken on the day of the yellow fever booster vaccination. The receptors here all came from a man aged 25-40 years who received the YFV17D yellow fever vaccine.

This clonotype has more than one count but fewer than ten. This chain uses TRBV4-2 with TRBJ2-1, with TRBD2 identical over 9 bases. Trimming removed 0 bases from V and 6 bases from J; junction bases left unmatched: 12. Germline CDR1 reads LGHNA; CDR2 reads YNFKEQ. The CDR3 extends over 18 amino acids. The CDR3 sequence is CASSQEEPSGNRRNEQFF. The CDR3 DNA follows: TGTGCCAGCAGCCAAGAGGAACCTAGCGGGAATCGTCGCAATGAGCAGTTCTTC.

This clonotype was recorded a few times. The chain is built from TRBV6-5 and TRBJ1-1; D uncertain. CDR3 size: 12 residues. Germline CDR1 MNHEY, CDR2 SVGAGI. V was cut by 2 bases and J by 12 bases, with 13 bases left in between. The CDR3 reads CASSYGNGNTFF. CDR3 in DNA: TGTGCCAGCAGTTACGGTAATGGGAATACTTTCTTT.

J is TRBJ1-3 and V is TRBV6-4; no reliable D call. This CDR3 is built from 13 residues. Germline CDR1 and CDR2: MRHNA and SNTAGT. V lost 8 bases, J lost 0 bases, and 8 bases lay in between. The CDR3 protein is CASGLDSGNTIYF. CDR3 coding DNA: TGTGCCAGCGGTCTCGACTCTGGAAACACCATATATTTT.

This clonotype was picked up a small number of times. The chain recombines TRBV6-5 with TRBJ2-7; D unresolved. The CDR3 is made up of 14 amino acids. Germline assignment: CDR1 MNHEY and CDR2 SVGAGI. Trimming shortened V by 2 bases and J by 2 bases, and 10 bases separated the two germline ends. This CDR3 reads CASSYPGSTYEQYF. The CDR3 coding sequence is TGTGCCAGCAGTTACCCCGGGTCAACCTACGAGCAGTACTTC.

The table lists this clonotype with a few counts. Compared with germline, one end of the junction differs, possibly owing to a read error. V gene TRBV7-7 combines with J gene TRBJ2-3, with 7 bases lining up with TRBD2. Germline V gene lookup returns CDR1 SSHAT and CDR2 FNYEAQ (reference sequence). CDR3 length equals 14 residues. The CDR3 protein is CASSLAGAADTQYF. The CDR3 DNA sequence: TGTGCTAGCAGCCTCGCGGGAGCAGCAGATACGCAGTATTTT.

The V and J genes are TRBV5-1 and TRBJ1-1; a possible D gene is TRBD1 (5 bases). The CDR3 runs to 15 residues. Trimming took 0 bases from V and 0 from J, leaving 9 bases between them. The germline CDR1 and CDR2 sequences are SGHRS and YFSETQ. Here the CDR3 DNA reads TGCGCCAGCAGCTTGGTGGAGGGGCTGAACACTGAAGCTTTCTTT. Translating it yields CASSLVEGLNTEAFF.

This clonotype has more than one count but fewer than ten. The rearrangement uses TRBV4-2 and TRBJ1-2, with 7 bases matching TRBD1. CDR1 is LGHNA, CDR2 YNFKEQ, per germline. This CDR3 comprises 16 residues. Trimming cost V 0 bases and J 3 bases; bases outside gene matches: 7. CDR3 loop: CASSQDEGARYYGYTF. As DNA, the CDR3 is TGTGCCAGCAGCCAAGATGAGGGGGCGCGGTACTATGGCTACACCTTC.

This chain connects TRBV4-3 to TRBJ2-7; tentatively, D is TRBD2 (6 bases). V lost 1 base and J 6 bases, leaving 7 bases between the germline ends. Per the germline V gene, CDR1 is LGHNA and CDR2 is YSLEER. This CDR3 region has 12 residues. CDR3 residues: CASSQGGVEQYF. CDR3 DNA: TGCGCCAGCAGCCAAGGGGGGGTCGAGCAGTACTTC.

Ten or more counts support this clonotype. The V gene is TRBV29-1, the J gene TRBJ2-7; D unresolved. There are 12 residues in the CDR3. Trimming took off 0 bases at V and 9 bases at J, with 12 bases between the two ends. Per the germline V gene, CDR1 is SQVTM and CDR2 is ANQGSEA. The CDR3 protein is CSVEDRAFGQYF. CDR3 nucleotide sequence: TGCAGCGTTGAAGATCGGGCGTTTGGGCAGTACTTC.

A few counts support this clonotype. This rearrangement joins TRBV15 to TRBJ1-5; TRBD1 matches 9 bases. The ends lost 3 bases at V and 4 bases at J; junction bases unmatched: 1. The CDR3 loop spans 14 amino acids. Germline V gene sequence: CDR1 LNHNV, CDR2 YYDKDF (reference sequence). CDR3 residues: CATSRGQGNQPQHF. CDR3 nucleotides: TGTGCCACCAGCAGGGGACAGGGAAATCAGCCCCAGCATTTT. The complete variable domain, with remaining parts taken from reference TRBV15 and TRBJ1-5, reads DAMVIQNPRYQVTQFGKPVTLSCSQTLNHNVMYWYQQKSSQAPKLLFHYYDKDFNNEADTPDNFQSRRPNTSFCFLDIRSPGLGDTAMYLCATSRGQGNQPQHFGDGTRLSIL.

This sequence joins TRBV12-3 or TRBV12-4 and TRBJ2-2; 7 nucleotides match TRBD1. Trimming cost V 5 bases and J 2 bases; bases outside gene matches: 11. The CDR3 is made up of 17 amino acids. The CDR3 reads CASSTGARGPNTGELFF. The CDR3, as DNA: TGTGCCAGCAGTACAGGGGCTCGAGGTCCCAACACCGGGGAGCTGTTTTTT.

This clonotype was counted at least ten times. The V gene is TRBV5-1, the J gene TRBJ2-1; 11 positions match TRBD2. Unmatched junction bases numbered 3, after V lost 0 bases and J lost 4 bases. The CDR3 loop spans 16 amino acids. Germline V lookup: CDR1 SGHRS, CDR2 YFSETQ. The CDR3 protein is CASSLAGTSGYNEQFF. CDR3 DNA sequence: TGCGCCAGCAGCTTGGCCGGGACTAGCGGATACAATGAGCAGTTCTTC.

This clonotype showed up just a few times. CDR3 coding DNA: TGTGCCAGCAGTTACCCCTCCGGGATCAGCAATCAGCCCCAGCATTTT. Its protein is CASSYPSGISNQPQHF. The chain uses TRBV6-2 or TRBV6-3 and TRBJ1-5, with D hard to call. The CDR3 runs to 16 residues. V was trimmed by 2 bases and J by 1 base, leaving 12 bases between them. From germline, CDR1 is MNHEY and CDR2 SVGEGT.

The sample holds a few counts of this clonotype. CDR3 residues: CASSLVSAWGEKLFF. The CDR3 DNA reads as TGTGCCAGCAGCTTAGTCTCGGCCTGGGGTGAAAAACTGTTTTTT. The V call is TRBV7-8, the J call TRBJ1-4; D not certain. V shed 1 base and J shed 7 bases, with 13 bases lying between them. CDR3 size: 15 residues. Germline CDR1 is SGHVS and CDR2 is FQNEAQ.

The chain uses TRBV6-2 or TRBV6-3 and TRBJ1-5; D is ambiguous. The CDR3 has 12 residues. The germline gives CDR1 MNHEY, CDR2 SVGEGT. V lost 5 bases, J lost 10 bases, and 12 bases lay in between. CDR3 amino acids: CASSQGGPPQHF. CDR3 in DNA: TGTGCCAGCAGTCAAGGTGGCCCTCCCCAGCATTTT.

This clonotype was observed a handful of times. Here the CDR3 DNA reads TGTGCCATTAGCGGGAGGGGCTACGAGCAGTACTTC. It encodes CAISGRGYEQYF. The chain carries TRBV10-3 and TRBJ2-7, with TRBD2 matching over 11 bases. CDR1 ENHRY and CDR2 SYGVKD come from the germline V gene. There are 12 residues in the CDR3. Germline trimming cut 9 bases from V and 3 bases from J; bases unmatched to any gene: 1.

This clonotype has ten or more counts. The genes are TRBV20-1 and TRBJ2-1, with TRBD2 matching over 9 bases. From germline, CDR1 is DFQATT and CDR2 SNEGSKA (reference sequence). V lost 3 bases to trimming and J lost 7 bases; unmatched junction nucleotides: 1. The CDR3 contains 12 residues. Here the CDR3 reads CSARREGNEQFF. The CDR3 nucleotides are TGCAGTGCTAGGCGGGAGGGAAATGAGCAGTTCTTC.

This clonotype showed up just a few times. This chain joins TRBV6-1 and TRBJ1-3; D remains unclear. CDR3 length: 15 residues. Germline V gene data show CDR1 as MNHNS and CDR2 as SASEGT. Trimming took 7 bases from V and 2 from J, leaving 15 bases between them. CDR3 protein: CASTQSGVTGNTIYF. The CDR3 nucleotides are TGTGCCAGCACCCAATCCGGGGTGACTGGAAACACCATATATTTT.